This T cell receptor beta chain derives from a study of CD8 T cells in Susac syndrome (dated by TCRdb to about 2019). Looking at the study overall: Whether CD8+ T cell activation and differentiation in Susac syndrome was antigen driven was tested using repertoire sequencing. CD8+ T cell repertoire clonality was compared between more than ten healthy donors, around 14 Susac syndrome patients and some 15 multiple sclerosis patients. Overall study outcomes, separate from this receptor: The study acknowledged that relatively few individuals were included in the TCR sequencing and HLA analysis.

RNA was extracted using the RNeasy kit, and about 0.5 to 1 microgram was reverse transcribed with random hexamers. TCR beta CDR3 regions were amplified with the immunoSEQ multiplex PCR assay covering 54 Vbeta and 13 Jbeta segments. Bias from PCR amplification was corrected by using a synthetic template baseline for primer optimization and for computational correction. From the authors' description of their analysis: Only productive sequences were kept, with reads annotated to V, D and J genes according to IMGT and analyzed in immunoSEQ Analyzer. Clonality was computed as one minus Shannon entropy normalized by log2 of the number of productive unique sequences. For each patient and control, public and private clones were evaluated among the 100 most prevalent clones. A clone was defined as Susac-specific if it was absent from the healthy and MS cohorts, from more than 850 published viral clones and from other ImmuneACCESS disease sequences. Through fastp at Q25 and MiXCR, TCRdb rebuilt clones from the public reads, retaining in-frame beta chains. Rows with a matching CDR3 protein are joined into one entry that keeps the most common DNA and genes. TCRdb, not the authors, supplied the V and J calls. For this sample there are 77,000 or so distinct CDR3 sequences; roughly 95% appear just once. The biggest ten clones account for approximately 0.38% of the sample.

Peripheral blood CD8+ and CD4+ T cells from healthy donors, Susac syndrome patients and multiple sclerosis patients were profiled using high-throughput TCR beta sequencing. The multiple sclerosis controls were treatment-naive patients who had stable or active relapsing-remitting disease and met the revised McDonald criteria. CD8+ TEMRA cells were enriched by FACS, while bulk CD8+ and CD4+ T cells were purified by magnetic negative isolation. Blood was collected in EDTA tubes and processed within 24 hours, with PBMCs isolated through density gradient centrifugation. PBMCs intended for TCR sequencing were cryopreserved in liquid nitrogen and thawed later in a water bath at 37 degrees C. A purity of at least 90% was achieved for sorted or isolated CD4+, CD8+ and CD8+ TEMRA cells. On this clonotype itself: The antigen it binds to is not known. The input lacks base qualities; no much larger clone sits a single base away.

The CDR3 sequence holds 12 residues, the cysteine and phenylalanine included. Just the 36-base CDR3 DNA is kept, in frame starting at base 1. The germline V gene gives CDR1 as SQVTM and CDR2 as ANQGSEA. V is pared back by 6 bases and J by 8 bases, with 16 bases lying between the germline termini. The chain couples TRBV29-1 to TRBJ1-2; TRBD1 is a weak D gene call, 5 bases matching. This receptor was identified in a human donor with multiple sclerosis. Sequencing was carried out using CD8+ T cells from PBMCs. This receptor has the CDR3 CSVGTERWGYTF. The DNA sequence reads TGCAGCGTAGGGACGGAGAGATGGGGCTACACCTTC.